This entry is about one T cell receptor beta chain. The antigen is unknown. This specimen belongs to a study of OX40 agonist ivuxolimab in advanced cancers. V lost 4 bases and J 0 bases, leaving 12 bases between the germline ends. Germline V gene sequence: CDR1 MNHEY, CDR2 SMNVEV (reference sequence). The CDR3 runs to 15 residues. The method was immunoSEQ multiplex PCR; TCRdb's version includes in-frame clones alone and lacks a portion of them. The data show around 84,000 clones, 85% to 95% seen once. Broader study findings: In the expanded peripheral T cells, antigen specificity was never determined. At doses 0.1 to 3.0 mg/kg, CD4+ and CD8+ clones expanded.

Source: CD4+ or CD8+ T cells sorted from blood, taken in a trial of the OX40 agonist ivuxolimab. This chain links TRBV27 with TRBJ1-1; weak D call: TRBD1 (6 bases). This receptor was taken from an adult with an advanced solid tumor such as melanoma, head and neck, liver or kidney cancer. Here the CDR3 DNA reads TGTGCCAGCAGTTCCCCGACAGGACTGAACACTGAAGCTTTCTTT. This codes for CASSSPTGLNTEAFF.